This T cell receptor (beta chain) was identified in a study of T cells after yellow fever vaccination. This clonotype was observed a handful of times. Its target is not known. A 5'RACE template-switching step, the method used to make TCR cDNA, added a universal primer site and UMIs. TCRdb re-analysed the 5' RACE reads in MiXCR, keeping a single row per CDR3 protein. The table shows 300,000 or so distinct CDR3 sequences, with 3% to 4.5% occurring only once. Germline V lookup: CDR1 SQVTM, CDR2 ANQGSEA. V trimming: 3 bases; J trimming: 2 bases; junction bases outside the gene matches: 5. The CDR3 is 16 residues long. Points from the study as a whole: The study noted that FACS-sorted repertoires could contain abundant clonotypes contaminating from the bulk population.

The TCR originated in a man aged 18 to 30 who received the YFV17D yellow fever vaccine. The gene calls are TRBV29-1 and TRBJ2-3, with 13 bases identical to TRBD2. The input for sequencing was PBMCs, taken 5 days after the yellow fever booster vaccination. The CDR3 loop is CSVDGLAGVTTDTQYF. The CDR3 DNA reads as TGCAGCGTTGACGGACTAGCGGGGGTAACCACAGATACGCAGTATTTT.